This T cell receptor (beta chain) originates from a study of response to subunit inactivated influenza vaccine. Remarks on this clonotype: A much bigger clone sits one base away, suggesting this may be a read error.

TCRdb passed the RT-PCR reads through MiXCR, listing each CDR3 protein once. This sample has about 650,000 distinct CDR3 sequences; 12% to 15% occur once, and the top ten carry about 7.4%. Germline lookup yields CDR1 LNHNV and CDR2 YYDKDF (reference sequence). This CDR3 contains 12 residues. With 3 bases removed from V and 6 bases from J, the gap between germline ends came to 8 bases. The rearrangement links TRBV15 to TRBJ1-1; D remains unclear. The material was PBMCs from blood, obtained less than 15 days before vaccination. The receptor comes from a man aged 50-59 years who received an inactivated influenza vaccine. CDR3 sequence (DNA): TGTGCCACCAGCAGCTTAAACGCTGAAGCTTTCTTT. This gives the protein CATSSLNAEAFF. The full variable domain, in which reference TRBV15 and TRBJ1-1 provide the parts outside the CDR3, is DAMVIQNPRYQVTQFGKPVTLSCSQTLNHNVMYWYQQKSSQAPKLLFHYYDKDFNNEADTPDNFQSRRPNTSFCFLDIRSPGLGDTAMYLCATSSLNAEAFFGQGTRLTVV.